The rows below give T cell receptor beta chains drawn from one sample of a study of blood T cells in healthy people across ages. From the 5' RACE reads, TCRdb called clonotypes with MiXCR, one entry per CDR3 protein. The sample shows approximately 2,000,000 distinct CDR3 sequences, around 42% of them seen only once. Sequencing was performed on blood. The source of these receptors is a human donor in good health. Both conserved end residues are part of each CDR3. D genes are given only for firm matches. Size values are once, few and many counts, or a class for expanded clones, and some rows have none.

TRBJ2-7	TRBV7-2	.	.	CASSLVGGPNEQYF	TGTGCCAGCAGCTTAGTTGGCGGGCCCAATGAGCAGTACTTC
TRBJ2-5	TRBV20-1	few	TRBD1	CSASRGQGETQYF	TGCAGTGCTAGCCGGGGACAGGGGGAGACCCAGTACTTC
TRBJ2-1	TRBV3-1	.	.	CASSQAGAGNEQFF	TGTGCCAGCAGCCAAGCGGGGGCAGGGAATGAGCAGTTCTTC
TRBJ1-1	TRBV7-2	few	TRBD1	CASSSSPGTAMNTEAFF	TGTGCCAGCAGCTCATCCCCCGGGACAGCCATGAACACTGAAGCTTTCTTT
TRBJ2-1	TRBV2	few	.	CASRERDYNEQFF	TGTGCCAGCAGGGAAAGGGACTACAATGAGCAGTTCTTC
TRBJ2-7	TRBV3-1	.	.	CASSQHDYEQYF	TGTGCCAGCAGCCAACATGACTACGAGCAGTACTTC
TRBJ2-7	TRBV6-2/TRBV6-3	once	TRBD1	CASSSEGTALEQYF	TGTGCCAGCAGTTCTGAAGGGACAGCCCTCGAGCAGTACTTC
TRBJ2-1	TRBV7-2	.	.	CASSSRSIKNIQFF	TGTGCCAGCAGCTCCCGGTCTATCAAAAACATTCAGTTCTTC
TRBJ2-7	TRBV7-2	few	TRBD2	CASGSPSGGTYEQYF	TGTGCCAGCGGATCCCCTAGCGGGGGGACCTACGAGCAGTACTTC
TRBJ2-5	TRBV20-1	few	.	CSARELEGREETQYF	TGCAGTGCCCGGGAACTAGAGGGCCGTGAGGAGACCCAGTACTTC
TRBJ1-1	TRBV7-9	.	TRBD1	CASSWGQPGTEAFF	TGTGCCAGCAGCTGGGGACAGCCGGGGACTGAAGCTTTCTTT
TRBJ2-7	TRBV7-6	few	.	CASSLLGRSYEQYF	TGTGCCAGCAGCTTACTCGGCCGCTCCTACGAGCAGTACTTC
TRBJ2-1	TRBV3-1	few	.	CASSQELSLAYNEQFF	TGTGCCAGCAGCCAAGAGCTATCTCTAGCCTACAATGAGCAGTTCTTC
TRBJ2-5	TRBV29-1	many	.	CSVEAGRRETQYF	TGCAGCGTTGAGGCAGGGCGGAGGGAGACCCAGTACTTC
TRBJ2-3	TRBV13	.	.	CASSFNQGDTQYF	TGTGCCAGCAGCTTCAACCAGGGGGATACGCAGTATTTT
TRBJ2-3	TRBV7-2	.	.	CASSYDRWRTDTQYF	TGTGCCAGCAGCTATGACCGTTGGCGCACAGATACGCAGTATTTT
TRBJ2-3	TRBV12-3/TRBV12-4	few	.	CAGSYTRTVSALDTQYF	TGTGCCGGCAGTTACACCCGGACAGTGAGCGCACTAGATACGCAGTATTTT
TRBJ2-7	TRBV4-3	.	.	CASSQSPLYEQYF	TGCGCCAGCAGCCAATCTCCCCTCTACGAGCAGTACTTC
TRBJ2-1	TRBV20-1	.	.	CSAILGNSYNEQFF	TGCAGTGCTATACTGGGAAACTCCTACAATGAGCAGTTCTTC
TRBJ2-6	TRBV24-1	.	.	CAISGSGANVLTF	TGTGCCATTTCAGGCTCCGGGGCCAACGTCCTGACTTTC
TRBJ1-4	TRBV7-9	.	.	CASSLHAGGEKLFF	TGTGCCAGCAGCTTACACGCCGGGGGTGAAAAACTGTTTTTT
TRBJ2-1	TRBV7-9	.	TRBD1	CASSLVGTGMFF	TGTGCCAGCAGCTTAGTTGGGACAGGGATGTTCTTC
TRBJ1-1	TRBV7-9	.	.	CASSLTGPNEAFF	TGTGCCAGCAGCTTGACAGGCCCCAATGAAGCTTTCTTT
TRBJ2-2	TRBV7-9	.	.	CASSLKGFAPGELFF	TGTGCCAGCAGCTTAAAAGGGTTCGCGCCCGGGGAGCTGTTTTTT
TRBJ2-4	TRBV4-2	once	.	CASSQGRAYQGEQYF	TGTGCCAGCAGCCAAGGGCGTGCCTATCAGGGTGAGCAGTACTTC
TRBJ1-5	TRBV12-3/TRBV12-4	.	TRBD1	CASSFGEGQAHQPQHF	TGTGCCAGCAGTTTTGGGGAGGGACAGGCCCATCAGCCCCAGCATTTT
TRBJ2-7	TRBV20-1	few	TRBD2	CSASGPSGGPEQYF	TGCAGTGCTAGTGGCCCTAGCGGGGGCCCAGAGCAGTACTTC
TRBJ1-1	TRBV5-6	.	.	CASSLPRAVNTEAFF	TGTGCCAGCAGCTTGCCCCGGGCAGTGAACACTGAAGCTTTCTTT
TRBJ1-1	TRBV12-3/TRBV12-4	.	.	CASSSQERFTEAFF	TGTGCCAGCAGTTCACAGGAAAGGTTCACTGAAGCTTTCTTT
TRBJ2-1	TRBV12-5	few	TRBD2	CASGPRLAGGQNNEQFF	TGTGCTAGTGGTCCCCGATTAGCGGGAGGTCAGAACAATGAGCAGTTCTTC
TRBJ1-2	TRBV24-1	few	.	CATSDYQYGYTF	TGTGCCACCAGTGATTATCAGTATGGCTACACCTTC
TRBJ2-1	TRBV13	few	TRBD2	CASSLGVAGAYNEQFF	TGTGCCAGCAGCTTAGGGGTAGCGGGGGCGTACAATGAGCAGTTCTTC
TRBJ1-1	TRBV4-1	few	.	CASSQDMGKAFF	TGCGCCAGCAGCCAAGATATGGGAAAAGCTTTCTTT
TRBJ1-2	TRBV7-2	.	TRBD1	CASSPAAGGPINYGYTF	TGTGCCAGCAGCCCCGCGGCAGGGGGACCTATTAACTATGGCTACACCTTC
TRBJ1-1	TRBV6-5	.	.	CASKRGEVTEAFF	TGTGCCAGCAAACGGGGGGAGGTCACTGAAGCTTTCTTT
TRBJ2-1	TRBV15	few	.	CATSSRRSDNEQFF	TGTGCCACCAGCTCTAGAAGGTCCGACAATGAGCAGTTCTTC
TRBJ2-7	TRBV5-5	few	TRBD1	CASSLGFGTGAYEQYF	TGTGCCAGCAGCTTGGGGTTCGGGACAGGGGCCTACGAGCAGTACTTC
TRBJ2-5	TRBV6-5	.	TRBD2	CASRHLAGGPETQYF	TGTGCCAGCAGGCACTTAGCGGGGGGGCCGGAGACCCAGTACTTC
TRBJ2-3	TRBV7-9	.	TRBD2	CASSLTSGGAGDTQYF	TGTGCCAGCAGCCTGACTAGCGGGGGGGCCGGAGATACGCAGTATTTT
TRBJ1-5	TRBV3-1	.	.	CASSQWTTNQPQHF	TGTGCCAGCAGCCAATGGACAACCAATCAGCCCCAGCATTTT
TRBJ2-1	TRBV30	.	.	CAWSLKGVNEQFF	TGTGCCTGGAGTCTTAAGGGGGTCAATGAGCAGTTCTTC
TRBJ1-1	TRBV28	.	.	CASSLRGLKTEAFF	TGTGCCAGCAGTTTACGCGGGCTGAAAACTGAAGCTTTCTTT
TRBJ2-2	TRBV29-1	once	.	CSVLGSLDTGELFF	TGCAGCGTGCTTGGGAGTTTGGACACCGGGGAGCTGTTTTTT
TRBJ2-7	TRBV5-1	.	.	CASSSRGDDLNEQYF	TGCGCCAGCAGCTCCCGCGGAGACGACCTAAACGAGCAGTACTTC
TRBJ2-1	TRBV25-1	.	.	CASSKESYNEQFF	TGTGCCAGTAGTAAAGAGTCCTACAATGAGCAGTTCTTC
TRBJ1-1	TRBV6-5	.	.	CASRSSVDTEAFF	TGTGCCAGCAGGTCGTCGGTGGACACTGAAGCTTTCTTT
TRBJ2-3	TRBV9	few	TRBD2	CASRRTSGTTDTQYF	TGTGCCAGCAGAAGGACTAGCGGGACTACAGATACGCAGTATTTT
TRBJ1-1	TRBV12-5	few	.	CASGLEWGTEAFF	TGTGCTAGTGGTCTTGAATGGGGGACTGAAGCTTTCTTT
TRBJ1-6	TRBV11-2	few	.	CASSFLGNSPLHF	TGTGCCAGCAGCTTTCTAGGGAATTCACCCCTCCACTTT
TRBJ2-3	TRBV5-1	few	.	CASSLGGLAAQYF	TGCGCCAGCAGCTTGGGGGGCCTAGCCGCTCAGTATTTT
TRBJ1-2	TRBV12-3/TRBV12-4	.	.	CASSTTTVGGYTF	TGTGCCAGCAGTACAACTACCGTGGGTGGCTACACCTTC
TRBJ1-4	TRBV29-1	.	.	CSVVGGFRGDDEKLFF	TGCAGCGTTGTAGGAGGTTTTCGAGGGGATGATGAAAAACTGTTTTTT
TRBJ1-3	TRBV29-1	few	.	CSADSSGNTIYF	TGCAGCGCTGACAGTTCGGGAAACACCATATATTTT
TRBJ1-2	TRBV12-3/TRBV12-4	.	TRBD1	CASSLRAGGAYGYTF	TGTGCCAGCAGTTTACGGGCAGGGGGTGCCTATGGCTACACCTTC
TRBJ1-6	TRBV6-5	.	TRBD1	CTSSYSEELSGTESSYNSPLHF	TGTACCAGCAGTTACTCGGAGGAACTGTCCGGGACAGAGAGCTCCTATAATTCACCCCTCCACTTT
TRBJ2-7	TRBV21-1	.	.	CASSKIRRSGAIGVQYF	TGTGCCAGCAGCAAAATTAGGAGGAGCGGGGCGATCGGGGTGCAGTACTTC